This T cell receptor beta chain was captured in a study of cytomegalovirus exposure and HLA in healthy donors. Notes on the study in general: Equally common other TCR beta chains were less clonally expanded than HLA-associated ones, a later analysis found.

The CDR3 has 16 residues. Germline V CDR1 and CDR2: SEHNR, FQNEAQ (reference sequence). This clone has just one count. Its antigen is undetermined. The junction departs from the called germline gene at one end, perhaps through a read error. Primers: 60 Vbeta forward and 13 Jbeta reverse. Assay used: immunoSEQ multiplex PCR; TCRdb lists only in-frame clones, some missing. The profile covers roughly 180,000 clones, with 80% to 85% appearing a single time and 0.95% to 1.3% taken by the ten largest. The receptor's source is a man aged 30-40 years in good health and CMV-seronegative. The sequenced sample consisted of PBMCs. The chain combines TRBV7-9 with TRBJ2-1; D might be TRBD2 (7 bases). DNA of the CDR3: TGTTCCAGCAGCTTAGGGGGGGGCAGCGGCAAGCATGAGCAGTTCTTC. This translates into CSSSLGGGSGKHEQFF.